This T cell receptor beta chain emerged from a study of shared clonotypes between healthy human individuals. Study background: A couple of women and a few men aged 18 to 49 made up the donors.

In the case of this clone: Its antigen is unknown.

Losses at the gene ends were 3 bases for V and 4 bases for J; bases not matched to a gene: 1. This CDR3 has 15 residues. Per the germline V gene, CDR1 is SNHLY and CDR2 is FYNNEI. The protocol was immunoSEQ multiplex PCR, while the TCRdb copy is restricted to in-frame clones and leaves out a portion. The table includes about 2.2 million clones, about 93% detected once. Findings and caveats of the study: With few donors, the genetic and exposure-history diversity represented was limited.

Terminally differentiated effector memory CD45RA+ cells were excluded from the naive CD8 cells, which were CD45RO-negative and positively selected for CCR7. Healthy adults negative for HIV, lacking recent acute infections or vaccinations, served as donors. This receptor was identified in a man aged 18 to 29 in good health. Some clones in this sample may be carry-over from other donors' samples. The sample comprised naive CD8+ T cells from PBMCs. The chain has TRBV2 and TRBJ2-7; TRBD2 agrees at 15 bases. CDR3 loop: CASSEGTSGRYEQYF. The CDR3 DNA is TGTGCCAGCAGTGAGGGGACTAGCGGGAGGTACGAGCAGTACTTC. The full variable domain, completed using reference TRBV2 and TRBJ2-7, is EPEVTQTPSHQVTQMGQEVILRCVPISNHLYFYWYRQILGQKVEFLVSFYNNEISEKSEIFDDQFSVERPDGSNFTLKIRSTKLEDSAMYFCASSEGTSGRYEQYFGPGTRLTVT.